This T cell receptor (beta chain) originates from a study of identical twins. Ten or more counts support this clonotype. TCRdb reprocessed the 5' RACE reads via MiXCR and lists one record per CDR3 protein. The top ten clones hold about 9% of a sample with about 240,000 distinct CDR3 sequences, roughly 10% of them seen once. Germline-derived CDR1 and CDR2 are SGDLS and YYNGEE. The V gene end was trimmed by 0 bases and the J gene end by 5 bases; junction bases not matched to a gene: 8. The CDR3 extends over 17 amino acids. V is TRBV9 and J is TRBJ2-7; 13 nucleotides agree with TRBD2. This receptor was obtained from a man aged 50-60 years in good health. Sample: memory T cells sorted from blood. CDR3 residues: CASSVAPGLAGADEQYF. CDR3 bases: TGTGCCAGCAGCGTAGCGCCAGGACTAGCGGGAGCAGACGAGCAGTACTTC.